This passage covers 30 T cell receptor beta chains from one sample sequenced in a study of cytomegalovirus exposure and HLA in healthy donors. The PCR contained 60 Vbeta and 13 Jbeta primers. This table comes from immunoSEQ multiplex PCR, and its TCRdb copy is limited to in-frame clones, with some not included. Of some 150,000 clones detected, about two thirds appear once; the ten largest clones hold 2% to 3%. Sequenced: PBMCs. The origin of the receptors is a woman in her forties in good health and CMV-seronegative.

V and J are TRBV7-9 and TRBJ2-1; TRBD2 might be the D (5 bases). Germline-derived CDR1 and CDR2 are SEHNR and FQNEAQ (reference sequence). The CDR3 has 15 residues. V was trimmed by 4 bases and J by 0 bases, leaving 10 bases between them. This chain's CDR3 is CASSSGESSYNEQFF. CDR3 sequence (DNA): TGTGCCAGCAGCTCTGGGGAGAGCTCCTACAATGAGCAGTTCTTC.

This chain connects TRBV6-1 to TRBJ1-3; the D gene is possibly TRBD1 (5 bases). From germline, CDR1 is MNHNS and CDR2 SASEGT. The CDR3 loop spans 17 amino acids. V lost 4 bases and J 0 bases, leaving 16 bases between the germline ends. This chain's CDR3 is CASSAWGGQGSGNTIYF. DNA of the CDR3: TGTGCCAGCAGTGCTTGGGGAGGTCAGGGCTCTGGAAACACCATATATTTT.

The CDR3 DNA is TGTGCCATCAGTGAGAACGGGGGGGCCCAAGAGACCCAGTACTTC. Protein: CAISENGGAQETQYF. V and J are TRBV10-3 and TRBJ2-5; 8 nucleotides align to TRBD2. Germline CDR1 reads ENHRY; CDR2 reads SYGVKD. CDR3 length equals 15 residues. V was clipped by 2 bases and J by 1 base; unmatched bases: 3.

The chain recombines TRBV6-1 with TRBJ1-6; a weak D match, TRBD1 (5 bases). The CDR3 sequence is 13 residues long. Germline V CDR1 and CDR2: MNHNS, SASEGT. Between the trimmed V and J ends, which lost 9 bases and 9 bases, there was a span of 15 bases. CDR3 nucleotides: TGTGCCAGTAAAACAGGACCAGGTTCACCCCTCCACTTT. Translating gives CASKTGPGSPLHF.

This clone has just a few counts. J is TRBJ2-1 and V is TRBV27; 11 bases are shared with TRBD2. The length of the CDR3 is 15 residues. After removal of 2 bases from V and 8 bases from J, the junction contained 5 bases not matched to a gene. CDR1 and CDR2 (germline): MNHEY, SMNVEV (reference sequence). The CDR3 bases are TGTGCCAGCAGTTTAGGGGGACTAGCGGCCTATGAGCAGTTCTTC. It yields the protein CASSLGGLAAYEQFF.

The chain links TRBV4-1 to TRBJ1-2; 11 nucleotides agree with TRBD1. The CDR3 loop spans 17 amino acids. J lost 6 bases, V lost 1 base, and 10 bases had no gene match. CDR1 MGHRA and CDR2 YSYEKL come from the germline V gene. As DNA, the CDR3 is TGCGCCAGCAGCCAAGTCGTTAGGCCGGGACAGGGGGATGGCTACACCTTC. The encoded protein is CASSQVVRPGQGDGYTF.

This clone was picked up a small number of times. This chain joins TRBV30 and TRBJ1-1; no firm D call. Trimming stripped 0 bases from V and 0 bases from J, with 2 bases between. The CDR3 loop spans 12 amino acids. The germline V gene has CDR1 GTSNPN and CDR2 SVGIG (reference sequence). The CDR3 coding sequence is TGTGCCTGGAGTGTCATGAACACTGAAGCTTTCTTT. This codes for CAWSVMNTEAFF.

The chain couples TRBV6-1 to TRBJ2-7; D is undetermined. With 4 bases removed from V and 3 bases from J, the gap between germline ends came to 4 bases. Germline CDR1 is MNHNS and CDR2 is SASEGT. The CDR3 spans 11 residues. Here the CDR3 DNA reads TGTGCCAGCAGTGTTCACTACGAGCAGTACTTC. Its translation: CASSVHYEQYF.

This clone has only a few counts. This rearrangement joins TRBV18 to TRBJ1-1; possibly TRBD1 for D (5 bases). V lost 3 bases and J lost 4, with 12 bases in between. The CDR3 is 14 residues long. Per the germline V gene, CDR1 is KGHSH and CDR2 is LQKENI. The CDR3 loop reads CASSPGGESTEAFF. The DNA for the CDR3 is TGTGCCAGCTCACCGGGGGGAGAGAGCACTGAAGCTTTCTTT.

Only a few counts were recorded for this clone. This chain uses TRBV19 with TRBJ1-1; tentatively, D is TRBD1 (6 bases). The CDR3 has 14 residues. From germline, CDR1 is LNHDA and CDR2 SQIVND (reference sequence). V was clipped by 4 bases and J by 1 base, with 10 bases between them. CDR3 amino acids: CASSTWTENTEAFF. The DNA for the CDR3 is TGTGCCAGTAGTACGTGGACAGAGAACACTGAAGCTTTCTTT.

The chain employs TRBV29-1 and TRBJ1-2; 7 bases map to TRBD1. The CDR3 length is 12 residues. Germline V gene data show CDR1 as SQVTM and CDR2 as ANQGSEA. J was trimmed by 8 bases and V by 6 bases; bases with no gene match: 9. This chain's CDR3 is CSVNSGGGGYTF. CDR3 coding DNA: TGCAGCGTCAATTCAGGGGGAGGAGGCTACACCTTC.

This clone was counted only a few times. The CDR3 sequence is CASSLTTGVNEKLFF. Here the CDR3 DNA reads TGTGCCAGCAGCCTAACGACAGGGGTGAATGAAAAACTGTTTTTT. The chain employs TRBV5-4 and TRBJ1-4; 8 bases are a match to TRBD1. CDR3 length: 15 residues. CDR1 is SGHNT, CDR2 YYREEE, per germline (reference sequence). V shed 4 bases and J 5 bases; nucleotides not matched to a gene: 7.

J is TRBJ2-5 and V is TRBV10-3, with 10 bases aligning to TRBD2. CDR1 is ENHRY, CDR2 SYGVKD, per germline. V lost 2 bases and J lost 6; bases outside the gene matches: 6. The CDR3 sequence is 15 residues long. CDR3 region: CAISEPGLAMKTQYF. The DNA for the CDR3 is TGTGCCATCAGTGAGCCGGGACTAGCGATGAAGACCCAGTACTTC.

This clone came up once. CDR3 sequence reads: CAWSPPAGTATDTQYF. The CDR3 DNA is TGTGCCTGGAGTCCTCCAGCAGGAACTGCCACAGATACGCAGTATTTT. V usage is TRBV30 and J usage is TRBJ2-3; D is unresolved. This CDR3 contains 16 residues. Per germline, CDR1 GTSNPN and CDR2 SVGIG (reference sequence). The V end was cut by 2 bases, the J end by 2 bases, with 17 bases between.

The chain employs TRBV29-1 and TRBJ1-1; tentatively, D is TRBD1 (6 bases). The V end lost 8 bases, the J end lost 1 base, and 17 bases lay between the germline ends. Germline V gene lookup returns CDR1 SQVTM and CDR2 ANQGSEA. The CDR3 extends over 14 amino acids. CDR3 region: CSTWGGHTNTEAFF. The CDR3 DNA reads TGCAGCACGTGGGGGGGACATACGAACACTGAAGCTTTCTTT.

The genes are TRBV5-1 and TRBJ1-5; no reliable D call. From germline, CDR1 is SGHRS and CDR2 YFSETQ. The CDR3 extends over 15 amino acids. V lost 0 bases to trimming and J lost 7 bases, with 14 bases between them. The DNA for the CDR3 is TGCGCCAGCAGCTTGGCGGGAGGTTTTGGGCAGCCCCAGCATTTT. Its translation: CASSLAGGFGQPQHF.

This chain connects TRBV5-1 to TRBJ1-1; D gene ambiguous. CDR1 and CDR2 (germline): SGHRS, YFSETQ. CDR3 length: 14 amino acids. Trimming shortened V by 1 base and J by 1 base, and 8 bases separated the two germline ends. The CDR3 spells CASSLWSENTEAFF. In nucleotides, the CDR3 is TGCGCCAGCAGCTTGTGGTCAGAGAACACTGAAGCTTTCTTT.

This clone was picked up a small number of times. The gene calls are TRBV5-1 and TRBJ2-1, with D perhaps TRBD1 (6 bases). V gave up 0 bases and J gave up 6 bases, with 16 bases separating them. Germline V lookup: CDR1 SGHRS, CDR2 YFSETQ. The length of the CDR3 is 16 residues. For the CDR3, the DNA is TGCGCCAGCAGCTTGGCCCCAGGGGCCGTTGGCAATGAGCAGTTCTTC. This sequence encodes CASSLAPGAVGNEQFF.

This clone was recorded a few times. This rearrangement joins TRBV4-3 to TRBJ2-7, with D maybe TRBD2 (5 bases). V was pared by 1 base and J by 4 bases, with 14 bases between. Germline loops: CDR1 LGHNA, CDR2 YSLEER. The CDR3 consists of 15 residues. The CDR3 protein is CASSQGTAHGYEQYF. The CDR3 DNA reads as TGCGCCAGCAGCCAAGGGACTGCTCATGGGTACGAGCAGTACTTC.

This chain joins TRBV18 and TRBJ1-2, with 8 bases lining up with TRBD1. Germline CDR1 and CDR2: KGHSH and LQKENI. CDR3 size: 15 residues. V was clipped by 1 base and J by 2 bases; unmatched bases: 3. DNA for the CDR3: TGTGCCAGCTCACCACTCGGGACAGGAAACTATGGCTACACCTTC. Protein: CASSPLGTGNYGYTF.

V gene TRBV27 combines with J gene TRBJ2-7; 7 bases fit TRBD1. Germline CDR1 MNHEY, CDR2 SMNVEV (reference sequence). V dropped 6 bases and J dropped 4; count of bases not matched to a gene: 9. There are 14 residues in the CDR3. The CDR3: CASSRTGLGYEQYF. The CDR3 nucleotides read TGTGCCAGCAGCCGGACAGGATTAGGTTACGAGCAGTACTTC.

The chain joins TRBV7-3 to TRBJ2-1, with TRBD1 as a possible D gene (5 bases). Looked up from germline, CDR1 is SGHTA and CDR2 is FQGTGA. CDR3 length: 13 amino acids. The V end was cut by 4 bases, the J end by 5 bases, with 9 bases between. The CDR3 reads CASSSGHHNEQFF. The CDR3 coding sequence is TGTGCCAGCAGCTCCGGACACCACAATGAGCAGTTCTTC.

The chain has TRBV25-1 and TRBJ1-1; 7 bases fit TRBD1. With 4 bases clipped from V and 1 base from J, the junction kept 3 bases outside the gene matches. This CDR3 has 14 amino acids. The germline CDR1 and CDR2 sequences are MGHDK and SYGVNS. The CDR3 sequence is CASSGGQPNTEAFF. As DNA, the CDR3 is TGTGCCAGCAGTGGGGGACAGCCGAACACTGAAGCTTTCTTT. Full variable domain (missing parts from reference TRBV25-1 and TRBJ1-1): EADIYQTPRYLVIGTGKKITLECSQTMGHDKMYWYQQDPGMELHLIHYSYGVNSTEKGDLSSESTVSRIRTEHFPLTLESARPSHTSQYLCASSGGQPNTEAFFGQGTRLTVV.

The chain couples TRBV30 to TRBJ2-5, with a tentative D call TRBD2 (6 bases). The CDR3 is made up of 13 amino acids. Germline V gives CDR1 GTSNPN, CDR2 SVGIG (reference sequence). V lost 1 base to trimming and J lost 0 bases, with 6 bases between them. CDR3 loop: CAWSGLDQETQYF. The CDR3 coding sequence is TGTGCCTGGAGTGGACTAGACCAAGAGACCCAGTACTTC.

This chain links TRBV30 with TRBJ1-1; the match to TRBD1 covers 9 bases. V trimming: 7 bases; J trimming: 1 base; junction bases outside the gene matches: 10. The germline gives CDR1 GTSNPN, CDR2 SVGIG (reference sequence). The CDR3 contains 15 residues. Here the CDR3 DNA reads TGTGCCTATACCTCCGGGGGACAGGGGAACACTGAAGCTTTCTTT. It is translated as CAYTSGGQGNTEAFF.

J is TRBJ1-2 and V is TRBV9; the D gene is possibly TRBD1 (6 bases). Trimming took 5 bases from V and 8 from J, leaving 19 bases between them. The CDR3 is 14 amino acids. The V gene's germline CDR1 is SGDLS and CDR2 YYNGEE. CDR3 residues: CASSRGQRAVGYTF. In DNA form, the CDR3 reads TGTGCCAGCAGTCGAGGACAGAGAGCCGTCGGCTACACCTTC.

The chain carries TRBV11-1 and TRBJ1-3; D not certain. CDR1 and CDR2 (germline): SGHAT, FQDESV (reference sequence). The CDR3 has 14 residues. The V end lost 4 bases, the J end lost 1 base, and 8 bases lay between the germline ends. As DNA, the CDR3 is TGTGCCAGCAGCTCAGCGAGGTCTGGAAACACCATATATTTT. It codes for CASSSARSGNTIYF.

This clone occurred a few times. The chain links TRBV19 to TRBJ2-7; 8 positions match TRBD1. This CDR3 is built from 14 residues. V trimming: 5 bases; J trimming: 2 bases; junction bases outside the gene matches: 5. The germline gives CDR1 LNHDA, CDR2 SQIVND (reference sequence). The DNA for the CDR3 is TGTGCCAGTAGTTTCAGGACAGGGCCCTACGAGCAGTACTTC. Amino acid sequence: CASSFRTGPYEQYF.

The rearrangement uses TRBV28 and TRBJ1-6; 10 positions agree with TRBD1. Germline CDR1 and CDR2: MDHEN and SYDVKM. Germline trimming cut 2 bases from V and 8 bases from J; bases unmatched to any gene: 3. CDR3 length: 15 amino acids. CDR3 coding DNA: TGTGCCAGCAGTTTAAGGGGACAGGGGTATTCACCCCTCCACTTT. As protein: CASSLRGQGYSPLHF.

This chain connects TRBV6-1 to TRBJ2-3; D may be TRBD2 (5 bases). The CDR3 extends over 19 amino acids. CDR1 is MNHNS, CDR2 SASEGT, per germline. Trimming removed 0 bases from V and 2 bases from J, with 21 bases in between. CDR3 amino acids: CASSEAHHSGDMLTDTQYF. In DNA form, the CDR3 reads TGTGCCAGCAGTGAAGCGCACCACAGCGGCGATATGCTCACAGATACGCAGTATTTT.